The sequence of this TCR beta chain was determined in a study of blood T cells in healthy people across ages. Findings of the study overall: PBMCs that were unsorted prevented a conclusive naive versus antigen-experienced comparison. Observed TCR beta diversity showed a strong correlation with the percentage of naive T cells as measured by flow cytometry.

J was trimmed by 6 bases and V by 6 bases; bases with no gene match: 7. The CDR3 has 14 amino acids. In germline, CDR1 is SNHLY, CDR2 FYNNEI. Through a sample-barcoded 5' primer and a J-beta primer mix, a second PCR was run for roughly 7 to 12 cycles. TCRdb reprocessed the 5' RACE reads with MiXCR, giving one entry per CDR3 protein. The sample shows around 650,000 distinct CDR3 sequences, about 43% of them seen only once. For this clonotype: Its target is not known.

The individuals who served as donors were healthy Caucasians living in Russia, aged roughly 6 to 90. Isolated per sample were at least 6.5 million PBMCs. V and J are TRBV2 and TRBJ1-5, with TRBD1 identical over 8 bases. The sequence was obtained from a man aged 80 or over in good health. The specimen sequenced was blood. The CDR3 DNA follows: TGTGCCAGCAGGGACAGGGTGCCCAGTCAGCCCCAGCATTTT. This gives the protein CASRDRVPSQPQHF.